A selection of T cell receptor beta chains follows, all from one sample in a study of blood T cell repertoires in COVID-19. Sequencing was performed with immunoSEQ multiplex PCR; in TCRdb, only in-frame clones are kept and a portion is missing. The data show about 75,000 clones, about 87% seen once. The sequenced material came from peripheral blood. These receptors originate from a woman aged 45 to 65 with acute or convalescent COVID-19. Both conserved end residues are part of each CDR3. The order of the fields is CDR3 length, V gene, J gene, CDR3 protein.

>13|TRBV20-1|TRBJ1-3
CSASGQTGNTIYF
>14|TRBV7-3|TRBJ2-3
CASSGTSVPDTQYF
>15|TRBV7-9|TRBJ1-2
CATAPGQGASYGYTF
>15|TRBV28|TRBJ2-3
CASRGQAQGTDTQYF
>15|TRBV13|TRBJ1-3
CASSSTGDTGNTIYF
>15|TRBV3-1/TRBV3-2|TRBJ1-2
CASSHRGGHNYGYTF
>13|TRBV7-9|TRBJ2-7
CASSLDRGYEQYF
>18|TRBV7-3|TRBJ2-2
CASSLKRIGRANTGELFF
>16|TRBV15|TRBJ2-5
CATSRGTGVREETQYF
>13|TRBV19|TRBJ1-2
CASSQGQTYGYTF
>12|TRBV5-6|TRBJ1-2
CASTIGQGGYTF
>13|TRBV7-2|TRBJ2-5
CASTRQGSETQYF
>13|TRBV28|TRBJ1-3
CASRSGAGNTIYF
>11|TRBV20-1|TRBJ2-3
CSAPLSDTQYF
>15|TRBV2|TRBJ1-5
CASSVEQGSNQPQHF
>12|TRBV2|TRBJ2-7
CASSKFREEQYF
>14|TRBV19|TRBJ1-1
CASGIRDRVTEAFF
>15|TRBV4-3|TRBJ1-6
CASSDDRASNSPLHF
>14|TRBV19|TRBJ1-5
CASSIFTTPQPQHF
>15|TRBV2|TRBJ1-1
CASSEQGVMNTEAFF
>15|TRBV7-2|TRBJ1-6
CASSLEGGRRSPLHF
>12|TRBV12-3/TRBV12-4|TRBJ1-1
CASSYGNTEAFF
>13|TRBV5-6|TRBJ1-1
CASSPTSGFEAFF
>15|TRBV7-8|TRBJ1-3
CASSSTVRSGNTIYF
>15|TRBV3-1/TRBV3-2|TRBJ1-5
CASSQDPRGNQPQHF
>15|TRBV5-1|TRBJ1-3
CASSPGQSSGNTIYF
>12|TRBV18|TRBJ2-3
CASSPSTDTQYF
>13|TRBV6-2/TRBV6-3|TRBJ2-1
CASSRSSYNEQFF
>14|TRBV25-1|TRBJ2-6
CASNQGSGANVLTF
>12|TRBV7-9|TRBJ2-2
CASSPLTGELFF
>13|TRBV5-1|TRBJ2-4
CASRRGYQNIQYF
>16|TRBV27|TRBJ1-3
CASSLSRDRAGNTIYF
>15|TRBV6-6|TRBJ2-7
CASSDRGRGSYEQYF
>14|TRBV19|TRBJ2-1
CATREGRSYNEQFF
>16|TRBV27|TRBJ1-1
CASSPGSFLLNTEAFF
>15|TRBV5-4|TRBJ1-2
CASSPNTDRANGYTF
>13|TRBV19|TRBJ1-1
CAATWGGNTEAFF
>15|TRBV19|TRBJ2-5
CASSGRLAGVETQYF
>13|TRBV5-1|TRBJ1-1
CASSLGRATEAFF
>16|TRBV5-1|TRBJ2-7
CASSYYGGGGIYEQYF
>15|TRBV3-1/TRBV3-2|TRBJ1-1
CASSQAGSSWTEAFF
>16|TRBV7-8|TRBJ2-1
CASSALRGQMYNEQFF
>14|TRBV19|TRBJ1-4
CASSYRGTNEKLFF